This TCR beta chain was sequenced during a study of blood T cell repertoires in COVID-19. While infection was still active, Seattle patients were enrolled and then followed longitudinally. In the authors' methods: By means of reference gene primer amplification, nucleated cell counts were estimated. Libraries were prepared by immunoSEQ multiplex PCR; TCRdb keeps only in-frame clonotypes and omits some of them. V, J and clone size reflect that table, while D and trimming were determined from the DNA. The sample contains a few hundred thousand clones, about 90% of which appear only once. The sequencing sample was made of peripheral blood. The receptor was isolated from a woman in her twenties or thirties with COVID-19, enrolled during active disease.

CDR3 region: CASSLEALLQETQYF. CDR3 nucleotides: TGTGCCAGCAGCTTAGAGGCCCTCTTACAAGAGACCCAGTACTTC. The chain has TRBV5-6 and TRBJ2-5; D is ambiguous. This CDR3 is built from 15 residues. The germline CDR1 and CDR2 sequences are SGHDT and YYEEEE. The ends were cut back, 2 bases at V and 2 bases at J, with 13 bases in the middle.